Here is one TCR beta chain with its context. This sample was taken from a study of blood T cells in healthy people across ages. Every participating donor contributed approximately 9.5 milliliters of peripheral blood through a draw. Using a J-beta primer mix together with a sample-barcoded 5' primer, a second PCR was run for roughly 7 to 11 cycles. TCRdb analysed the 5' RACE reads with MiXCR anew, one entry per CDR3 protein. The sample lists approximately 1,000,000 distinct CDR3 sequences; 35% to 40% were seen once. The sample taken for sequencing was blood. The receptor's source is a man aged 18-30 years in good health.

The CDR3 coding sequence is TGCGCCAGCAGCTTGGAGGCGGGGTCGGCCACCGGGGAGCTGTTTTTT. This encodes CASSLEAGSATGELFF. The V gene is TRBV5-1, the J gene TRBJ2-2, with D possibly being TRBD2 (6 bases). Germline V CDR1 and CDR2: SGHRS, YFSETQ. CDR3 length equals 16 residues. The V end was cut by 0 bases, the J end by 4 bases, with 13 bases between.